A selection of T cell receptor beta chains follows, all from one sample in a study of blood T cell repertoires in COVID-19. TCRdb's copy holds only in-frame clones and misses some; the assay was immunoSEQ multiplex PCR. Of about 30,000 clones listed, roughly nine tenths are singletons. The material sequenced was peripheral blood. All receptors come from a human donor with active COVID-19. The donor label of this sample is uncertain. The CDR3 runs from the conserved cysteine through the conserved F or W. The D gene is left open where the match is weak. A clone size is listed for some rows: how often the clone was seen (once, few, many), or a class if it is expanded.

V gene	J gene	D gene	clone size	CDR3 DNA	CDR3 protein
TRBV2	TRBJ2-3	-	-	TGTGCCAGTACACTAATTTCTAGCACAGATACGCAGTATTTT	CASTLISSTDTQYF
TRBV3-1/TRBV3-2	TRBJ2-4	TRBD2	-	TGTGCCAGCGCGCTAGCGGGGGGAAAAAACATTCAGTACTTC	CASALAGGKNIQYF
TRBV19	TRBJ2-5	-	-	TGTGCCAGTAGTTCTCGCGGCGAGACCCAGTACTTC	CASSSRGETQYF
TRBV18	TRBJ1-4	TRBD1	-	TGTGCCAGCTCACGGGACAGGGGCGAGGAAAAACTGTTTTTT	CASSRDRGEEKLFF
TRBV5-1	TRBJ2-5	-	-	TGCGCCAGCAGCCAAATCGCCACCGGGCAAGAGACCCAGTACTTC	CASSQIATGQETQYF
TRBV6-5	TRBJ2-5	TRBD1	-	TGTGCCAGCAGTCCGAGGGGGCTGGGAGAGACCCAGTACTTC	CASSPRGLGETQYF
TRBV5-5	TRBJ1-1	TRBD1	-	TGTGCCAGCAGCTGGGGACAGGTAAACACTGAAGCTTTCTTT	CASSWGQVNTEAFF
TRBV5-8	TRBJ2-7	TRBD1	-	TGTGCCAGCAGGGAGCCGGGACAGGGCACCTACGAGCAGTACTTC	CASREPGQGTYEQYF
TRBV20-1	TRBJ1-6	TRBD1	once	TGCAGTGCTCGTGGACAGGGGGCCTCGTCGAATAATTCACCCCTCCACTTT	CSARGQGASSNNSPLHF
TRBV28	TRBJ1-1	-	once	TGTGCCAGCAGCCTCCCCGTTATCGGCACTGAAGCTTTCTTT	CASSLPVIGTEAFF
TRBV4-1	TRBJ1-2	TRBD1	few	TGCGCCAGCAGCCAAGATAGACAGGGGGCATATGGCTACACCTTC	CASSQDRQGAYGYTF
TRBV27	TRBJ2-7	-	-	TGTGCCAGCAGCAAGGGACTGGGACCCTACGAGCAGTACTTC	CASSKGLGPYEQYF
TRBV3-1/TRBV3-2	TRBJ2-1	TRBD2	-	TGTGCCAGCAGTGCAGCGGGGGGGCGGAGTGAGCAGTTCTTC	CASSAAGGRSEQFF
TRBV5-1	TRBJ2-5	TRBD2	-	TGCGCCAGCAGCTTGGTGGGGACTAGCGGGTCCCAGTACTTC	CASSLVGTSGSQYF
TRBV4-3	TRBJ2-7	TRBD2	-	TGCGCCAGCAGCCAAGATTCTCTAGCGGGAGCCTCCGAGCAGTACTTC	CASSQDSLAGASEQYF
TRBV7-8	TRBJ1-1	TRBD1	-	TGTGCCAGCAGCTTAGGGACAGGGGTCACTGAAGCTTTCTTT	CASSLGTGVTEAFF
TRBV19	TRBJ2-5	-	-	TGTGCCAGTAGCGCGGGGGAGACCCAGTACTTC	CASSAGETQYF
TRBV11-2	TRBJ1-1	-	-	TGTGCCAGCAGCTTAGCCATGACCGGGAGGGCTTTCTTT	CASSLAMTGRAFF
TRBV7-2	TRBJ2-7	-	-	TGTGCCAGCAGCTCAGATCGGGTGGCGGTCACCTACGAGCAGTACTTC	CASSSDRVAVTYEQYF
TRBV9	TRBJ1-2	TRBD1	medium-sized	TGTGCCAGCAGCCTTCTCGGACAGGGTAGAATTGGTGGCTACACCTTC	CASSLLGQGRIGGYTF
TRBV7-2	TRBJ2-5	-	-	TGTGCCAGCAGCCACGGGACTCGACAAGAGACCCAGTACTTC	CASSHGTRQETQYF
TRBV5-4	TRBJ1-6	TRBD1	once	TGTGCCAGCAGCTTGGCCTTACAGGGGGGTTCACCCCTCCACTTT	CASSLALQGGSPLHF
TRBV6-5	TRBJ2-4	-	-	TGTGCCAGCAGTTACTCACAGGGAGTAGCCAAAAACATTCAGTACTTC	CASSYSQGVAKNIQYF
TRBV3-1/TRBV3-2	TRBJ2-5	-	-	TGTGCCAGCAGCCAATTTCGAGTACAAGAGACCCAGTACTTC	CASSQFRVQETQYF
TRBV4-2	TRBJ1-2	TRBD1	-	TGTGCCAGCAGCCAAGGAGGTTACAGGGGGCGCGGGGACTATGGCTACACCTTC	CASSQGGYRGRGDYGYTF
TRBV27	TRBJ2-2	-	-	TGTGCCAGCAGTTTTGCGGCCGGGGAGCTGTTTTTT	CASSFAAGELFF
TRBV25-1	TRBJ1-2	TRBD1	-	TGTGCCAGCAGTGATAGACAGGGCGGTGGCTACACCTTC	CASSDRQGGGYTF
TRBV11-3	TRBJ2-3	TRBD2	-	TGTGCCAGCAGCTTAGGGACTAGCGGGCCCGGCACAGATACGCAGTATTTT	CASSLGTSGPGTDTQYF
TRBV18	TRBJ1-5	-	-	TGTGCCAGCTCACCCAGGCTTAATAGCAATCAGCCCCAGCATTTT	CASSPRLNSNQPQHF
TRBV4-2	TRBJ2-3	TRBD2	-	TGTGCCAGCAGCCAAGATAGAACTAGCGGGGGGGGAAGCACAGATACGCAGTATTTT	CASSQDRTSGGGSTDTQYF
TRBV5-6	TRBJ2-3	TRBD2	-	TGTGCCAGCAGCTTGTGGACTAGTGGCACAGATACGCAGTATTTT	CASSLWTSGTDTQYF
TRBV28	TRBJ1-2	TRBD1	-	TGTGCCAGCAGTTTAACAGGGGCCCCAAACTATGGCTACACCTTC	CASSLTGAPNYGYTF
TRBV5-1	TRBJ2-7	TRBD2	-	TGCGCCAGCAGCACAGGACTAGCGGGGACCTACGAGCAGTACTTC	CASSTGLAGTYEQYF
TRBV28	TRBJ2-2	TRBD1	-	TGTGCCAGCAGTTTAGGGACAGCGAACACCGGGGAGCTGTTTTTT	CASSLGTANTGELFF
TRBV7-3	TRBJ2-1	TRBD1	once	TGTGCCAGCAGCTTAAACAGGGGCGATGAGCAGTTCTTC	CASSLNRGDEQFF
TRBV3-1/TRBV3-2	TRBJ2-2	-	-	TGTGCCAGCGGTCTAAGCGTCCCCGGGGAGCTGTTTTTT	CASGLSVPGELFF
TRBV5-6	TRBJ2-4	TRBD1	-	TGTGCCAGCACCCGGGACAGGGGGCTGGCCAAAAACATTCAGTACTTC	CASTRDRGLAKNIQYF
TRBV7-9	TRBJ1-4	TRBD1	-	TGTGCCAGCAGCTCCGACAGGGCAATCGGTGTAAAACTGTTTTTT	CASSSDRAIGVKLFF
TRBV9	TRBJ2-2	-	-	TGTGCCAGCAGCCCGTGGTGGCGGGGTGGCACCGGGGAGCTGTTTTTT	CASSPWWRGGTGELFF
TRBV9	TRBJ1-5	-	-	TGTGCCAGCAGCGCTATGGGGGCTAGCAATCAGCCCCAGCATTTT	CASSAMGASNQPQHF
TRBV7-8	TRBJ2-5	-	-	TGTGCCAGCAACCTGGGGGCGGCGTACCAAGAGACCCAGTACTTC	CASNLGAAYQETQYF
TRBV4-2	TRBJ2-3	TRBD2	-	TGTGCCAGCAGTCAGCGTAGCGGGGCTAGCACAGATACGCAGTATTTT	CASSQRSGASTDTQYF
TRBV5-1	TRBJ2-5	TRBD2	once	TGCGCCAGCAGCCCGGCGGCTAGCGGGGGTGAGACCCAGTACTTC	CASSPAASGGETQYF
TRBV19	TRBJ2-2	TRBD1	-	TGTGCCAGTAGTCAAAGGACAGGGGGACCCGGGGAGCTGTTTTTT	CASSQRTGGPGELFF
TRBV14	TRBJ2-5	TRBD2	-	TGTGCCAGCAGCCGAGCGGGGGGGCAGGAGACCCAGTACTTC	CASSRAGGQETQYF
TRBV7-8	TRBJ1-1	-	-	TGTGCCAGCAGCTTTTCGACAGGTCGCCCTGAAGCTTTCTTT	CASSFSTGRPEAFF
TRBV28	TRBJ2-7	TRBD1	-	TGTGCCAGCAGCGGGACAGGACCTTTCGAGCAGTACTTC	CASSGTGPFEQYF
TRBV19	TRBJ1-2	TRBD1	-	TGTGCCAGTAGTATGGACAGGGGGGACCTGGTGGGCTACACCTTC	CASSMDRGDLVGYTF
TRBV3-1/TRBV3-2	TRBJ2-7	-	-	TGTGCCAGCAGCAGCATAAGTCCCATCGTGTTAGACGAGCAGTACTTC	CASSSISPIVLDEQYF
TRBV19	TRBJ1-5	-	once	TGTGCCAGTAGTATGGGGCGAACGTACAATCAGCCCCAGCATTTT	CASSMGRTYNQPQHF
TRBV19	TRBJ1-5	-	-	TGTGCCAGTAGTATAGGCCCCCTTACAGGGCCTAATCAGCCCCAGCATTTT	CASSIGPLTGPNQPQHF
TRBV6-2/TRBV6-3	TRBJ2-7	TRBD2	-	TGTGCCAGCAGTTATGGGGCCAGACTAGCGGACGAGCAGTACTTC	CASSYGARLADEQYF
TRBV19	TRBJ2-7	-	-	TGTGCCAGTAGTATAGGGCCGGGATCCTACGAGCAGTACTTC	CASSIGPGSYEQYF
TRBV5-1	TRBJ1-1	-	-	TGCGCCAGCAGCTTGGCAGGCGTTCAGCAAGCTTTCTTT	CASSLAGVQQAFF
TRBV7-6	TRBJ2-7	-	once	TGTGCCAGCAGCCCCGGTTGGTACCGAACAGGCTCCTACGAGCAGTACTTC	CASSPGWYRTGSYEQYF
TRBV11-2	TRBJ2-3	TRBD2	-	TGTGCCAGCAGCTTAGACTCCGGGACTAGCGGGTGGCCCCTCACAGATACGCAGTATTTT	CASSLDSGTSGWPLTDTQYF
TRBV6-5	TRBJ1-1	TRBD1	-	TGTGCCAGCAGTTACGGGGCAGGGGGGTATGGCACTGAAGCTTTCTTT	CASSYGAGGYGTEAFF
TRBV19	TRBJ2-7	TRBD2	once	TGTGCCAGTAGCTCCACTACTAGCGGGAGGGTTTACGAGCAGTACTTC	CASSSTTSGRVYEQYF